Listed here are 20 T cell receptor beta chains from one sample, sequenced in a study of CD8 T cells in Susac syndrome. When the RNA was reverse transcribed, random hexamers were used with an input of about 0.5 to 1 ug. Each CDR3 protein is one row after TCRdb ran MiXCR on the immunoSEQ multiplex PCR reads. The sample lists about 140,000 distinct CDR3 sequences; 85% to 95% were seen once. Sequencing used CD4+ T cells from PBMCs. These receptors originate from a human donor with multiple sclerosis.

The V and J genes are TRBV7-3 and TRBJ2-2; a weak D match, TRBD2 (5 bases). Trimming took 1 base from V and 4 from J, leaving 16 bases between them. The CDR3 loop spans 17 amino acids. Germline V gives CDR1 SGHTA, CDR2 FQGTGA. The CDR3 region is CASSLIGVGRSTGELFF. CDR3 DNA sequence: TGTGCCAGCAGCTTAATCGGGGTAGGGCGGAGCACCGGGGAGCTGTTTTTT.

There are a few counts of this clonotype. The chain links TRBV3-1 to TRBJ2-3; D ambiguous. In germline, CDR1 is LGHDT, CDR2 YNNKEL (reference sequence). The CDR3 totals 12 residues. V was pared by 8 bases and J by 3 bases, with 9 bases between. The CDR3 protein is CASSPRTDTQYF. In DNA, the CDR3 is TGTGCCAGCTCACCCCGGACAGATACGCAGTATTTT.

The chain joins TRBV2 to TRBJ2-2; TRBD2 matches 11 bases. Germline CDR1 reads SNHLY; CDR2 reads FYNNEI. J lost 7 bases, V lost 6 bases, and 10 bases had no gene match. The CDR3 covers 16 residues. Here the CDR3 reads CASRLSSGGAGGELFF. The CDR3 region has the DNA TGTGCCAGCAGATTGAGTAGCGGGGGGGCAGGCGGGGAGCTGTTTTTT.

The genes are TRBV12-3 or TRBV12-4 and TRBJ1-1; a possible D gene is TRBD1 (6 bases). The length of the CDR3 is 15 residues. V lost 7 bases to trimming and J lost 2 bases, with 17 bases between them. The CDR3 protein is CASNSLRGANTEAFF. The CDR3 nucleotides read TGTGCCAGCAACTCGCTTCGGGGGGCTAACACTGAAGCTTTCTTT.

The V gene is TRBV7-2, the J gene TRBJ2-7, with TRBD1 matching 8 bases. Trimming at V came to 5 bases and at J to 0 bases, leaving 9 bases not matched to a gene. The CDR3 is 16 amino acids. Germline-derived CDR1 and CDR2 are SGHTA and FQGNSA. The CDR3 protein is CASSPQSGTGSYEQYF. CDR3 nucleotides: TGTGCCAGCAGCCCACAATCAGGGACAGGCTCCTACGAGCAGTACTTC.

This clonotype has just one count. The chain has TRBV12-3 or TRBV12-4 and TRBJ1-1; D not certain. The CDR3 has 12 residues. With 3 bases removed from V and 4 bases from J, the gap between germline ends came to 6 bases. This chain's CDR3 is CASSFPGTEAFF. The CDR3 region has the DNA TGTGCCAGCAGTTTTCCGGGCACTGAAGCTTTCTTT.

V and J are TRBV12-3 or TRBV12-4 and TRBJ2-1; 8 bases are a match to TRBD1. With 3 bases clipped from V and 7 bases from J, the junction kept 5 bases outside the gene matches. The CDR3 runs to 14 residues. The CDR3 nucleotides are TGTGCCAGCAGTTTTAAGGACAGGGAAAATGAGCAGTTCTTC. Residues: CASSFKDRENEQFF.

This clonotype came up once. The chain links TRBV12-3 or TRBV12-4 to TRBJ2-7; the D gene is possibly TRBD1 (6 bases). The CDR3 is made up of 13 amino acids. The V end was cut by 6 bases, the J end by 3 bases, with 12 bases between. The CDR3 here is CASRLPDSYEQYF. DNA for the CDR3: TGTGCCAGCAGACTCCCGGACAGCTACGAGCAGTACTTC.

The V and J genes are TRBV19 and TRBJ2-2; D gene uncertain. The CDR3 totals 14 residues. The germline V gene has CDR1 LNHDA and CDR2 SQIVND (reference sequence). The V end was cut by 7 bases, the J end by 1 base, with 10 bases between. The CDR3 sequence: CASTIAVNTGELFF. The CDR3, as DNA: TGTGCCAGTACCATCGCCGTGAACACCGGGGAGCTGTTTTTT.

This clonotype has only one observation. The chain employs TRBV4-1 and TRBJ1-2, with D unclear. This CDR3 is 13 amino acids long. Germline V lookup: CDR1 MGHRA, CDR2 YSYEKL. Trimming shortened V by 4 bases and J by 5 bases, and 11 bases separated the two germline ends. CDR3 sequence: CASSPTETYGYTF. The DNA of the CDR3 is TGCGCCAGCAGCCCGACGGAAACTTATGGCTACACCTTC.

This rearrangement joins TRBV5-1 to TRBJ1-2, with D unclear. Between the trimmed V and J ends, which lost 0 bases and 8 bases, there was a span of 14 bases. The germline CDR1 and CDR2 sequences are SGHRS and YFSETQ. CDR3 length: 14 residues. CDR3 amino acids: CASSLVADGGGYTF. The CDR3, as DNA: TGCGCCAGCAGCTTGGTTGCGGACGGCGGGGGCTACACCTTC.

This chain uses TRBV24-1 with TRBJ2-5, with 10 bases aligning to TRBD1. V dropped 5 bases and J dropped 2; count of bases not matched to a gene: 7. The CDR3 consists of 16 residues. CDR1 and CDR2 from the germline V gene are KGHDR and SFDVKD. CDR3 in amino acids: CATSGSGTGEQETQYF. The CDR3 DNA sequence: TGTGCCACCAGTGGAAGCGGGACAGGGGAACAAGAGACCCAGTACTTC.

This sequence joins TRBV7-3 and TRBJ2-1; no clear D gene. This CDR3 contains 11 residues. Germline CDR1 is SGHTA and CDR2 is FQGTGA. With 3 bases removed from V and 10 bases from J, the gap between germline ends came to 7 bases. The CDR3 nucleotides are TGTGCCAGCAGCTTGCTTGGAGAGCAGTTCTTC. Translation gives CASSLLGEQFF.

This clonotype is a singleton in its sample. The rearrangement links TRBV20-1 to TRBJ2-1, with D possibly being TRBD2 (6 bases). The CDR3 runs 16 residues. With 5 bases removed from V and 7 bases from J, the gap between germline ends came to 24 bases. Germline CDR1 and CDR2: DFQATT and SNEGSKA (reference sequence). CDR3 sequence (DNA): TGCAGTGCTCTCCCCCCCTCAGGAGGACTACGGAATGAGCAGTTCTTC. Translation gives CSALPPSGGLRNEQFF.

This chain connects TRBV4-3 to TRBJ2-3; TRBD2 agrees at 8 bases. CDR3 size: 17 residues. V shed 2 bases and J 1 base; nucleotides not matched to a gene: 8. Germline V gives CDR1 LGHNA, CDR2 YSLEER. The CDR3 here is CASSQWVGSGGTDTQYF. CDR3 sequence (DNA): TGCGCCAGCAGCCAATGGGTGGGTAGCGGGGGCACAGATACGCAGTATTTT.

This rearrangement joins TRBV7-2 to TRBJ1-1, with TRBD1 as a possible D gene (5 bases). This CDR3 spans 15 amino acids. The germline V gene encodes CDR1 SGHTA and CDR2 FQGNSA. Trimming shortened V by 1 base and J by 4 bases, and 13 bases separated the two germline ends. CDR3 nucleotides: TGTGCCAGCAGCTTAGGAGGGGAGGGTAGCACTGAAGCTTTCTTT. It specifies CASSLGGEGSTEAFF.

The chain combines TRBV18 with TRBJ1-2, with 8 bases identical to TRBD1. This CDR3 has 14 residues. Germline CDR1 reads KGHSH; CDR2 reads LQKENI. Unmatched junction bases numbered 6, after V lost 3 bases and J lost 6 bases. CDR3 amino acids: CASSPLDREDGYTF. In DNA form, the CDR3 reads TGTGCCAGCTCACCGTTGGACAGGGAAGATGGCTACACCTTC.

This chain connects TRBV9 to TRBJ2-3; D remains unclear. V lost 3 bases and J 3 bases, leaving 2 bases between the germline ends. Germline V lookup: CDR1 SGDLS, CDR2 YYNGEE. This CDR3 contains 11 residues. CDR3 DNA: TGTGCCAGCAGCGAGACAGATACGCAGTATTTT. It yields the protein CASSETDTQYF.

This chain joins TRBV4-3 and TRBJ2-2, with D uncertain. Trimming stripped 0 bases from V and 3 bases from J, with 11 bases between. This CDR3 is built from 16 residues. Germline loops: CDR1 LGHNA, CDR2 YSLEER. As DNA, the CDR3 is TGCGCCAGCAGCCAAGATCGTGGCATCTACACCGGGGAGCTGTTTTTT. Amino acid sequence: CASSQDRGIYTGELFF.

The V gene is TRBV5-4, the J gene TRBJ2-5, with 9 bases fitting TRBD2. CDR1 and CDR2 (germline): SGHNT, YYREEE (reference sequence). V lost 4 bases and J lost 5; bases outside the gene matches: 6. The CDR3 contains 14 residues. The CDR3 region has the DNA TGTGCCAGCAGCCCTAGGACTAGCGTGGAGACCCAGTACTTC. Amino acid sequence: CASSPRTSVETQYF. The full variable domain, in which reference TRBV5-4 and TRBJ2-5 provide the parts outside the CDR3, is ETGVTQSPTHLIKTRGQQVTLRCSSQSGHNTVSWYQQALGQGPQFIFQYYREEENGRGNFPPRFSGLQFPNYSSELNVNALELDDSALYLCASSPRTSVETQYFGPGTRLLVL.